This is a list of T cell receptor beta chains from one sample in a study of blood T cell repertoires in COVID-19. The data were produced by immunoSEQ multiplex PCR, yet TCRdb's version contains in-frame clones alone and is incomplete. This sample has some 50,000 clones, with about 79% found just once. Sequencing was carried out using peripheral blood. These receptors all stem from a human donor in a cohort sampled during active COVID-19. Each CDR3 is given without its conserved first and last residue.

TRBJ2-7,TRBV4-1,ASSQEVGEPSYEQY
TRBJ1-2,TRBV7-2,ASSPTGGWRGYT
TRBJ1-2,TRBV7-9,ASSFQGSDYGYT
TRBJ2-7,TRBV12-3/TRBV12-4,ASSRDSPYEQY
TRBJ2-7,TRBV12-3/TRBV12-4,ASSFQASLEQY
TRBJ2-7,TRBV18,ASSSGTSRSEQY
TRBJ2-5,TRBV6-2/TRBV6-3,ASSYSSGWETQY
TRBJ1-4,TRBV7-9,ASSFADRNEKLF
TRBJ1-5,TRBV6-6,ASSWDRGRQPQH
TRBJ1-1,TRBV12-3/TRBV12-4,ASKAGGTEAF
TRBJ2-7,TRBV7-2,ASSGTSGRGDEQY
TRBJ1-1,TRBV30,AWSVPRTGTEAF
TRBJ2-7,TRBV27,ASSSGLSEQY
TRBJ1-2,TRBV6-2/TRBV6-3,ASSYSPGALGGYT
TRBJ1-2,TRBV12-3/TRBV12-4,ASSRDRSYGYT
TRBJ2-7,TRBV7-9,ASSRFAGTSPYEQY
TRBJ2-5,TRBV3-1/TRBV3-2,ASSSLAAHVETQY